This T cell receptor (beta chain) was recorded in a study of T cells after yellow fever vaccination. As for the study in general: Some fractions had low cell numbers, and these were prepared with SMART-Seq v4 Ultra Low Input.

This clonotype was observed at least ten times. The CDR3 length is 14 residues. CDR1 MGHDK and CDR2 SYGVNS come from the germline V gene. V dropped 3 bases and J dropped 5; count of bases not matched to a gene: 7. TCRdb recomputed calls from the 5' RACE reads with MiXCR, one row per CDR3 protein. Of 200,000 to 300,000 distinct CDR3 sequences in the sample, about 7% were seen once. The input for sequencing was CD4+ T cells sorted from PBMCs, taken on the day of the yellow fever booster vaccination. The chain is built from TRBV25-1 and TRBJ2-7; 7 nucleotides align to TRBD1. The origin of this receptor is a man aged 25 to 40 who received the YFV17D yellow fever vaccine. The CDR3 region has the DNA TGTGCCAGCAGTGAGTTAGGGGGCTGGGACGAGCAGTACTTC. Translating gives CASSELGGWDEQYF.